Below, 7 T cell receptor beta chains from the same sample are listed, as sequenced in a study of blood T cell repertoires in COVID-19. Assay: immunoSEQ multiplex PCR; the TCRdb copy retains only in-frame clones and omits some. The sample holds fewer than 35,000 clones, around 90% seen once. The source material was peripheral blood. The receptors were sampled from a man aged 50-60 years with active or convalescent COVID-19.

V is TRBV5-1 and J is TRBJ1-4; D gene unclear. Looked up from germline, CDR1 is SGHRS and CDR2 is YFSETQ. V dropped 0 bases and J dropped 8 bases, with 11 bases sitting between them. The CDR3 consists of 14 residues. CDR3 nucleotides: TGCGCCAGCAGCTTGGTAGGAGATGGCGAAAAACTGTTTTTT. Translation: CASSLVGDGEKLFF.

The rearrangement links TRBV6-5 to TRBJ2-7, with D possibly TRBD2 on 6 matching bases. Between the trimmed V and J ends, which lost 5 bases and 2 bases, there was a span of 13 bases. The CDR3 covers 14 residues. CDR1 is MNHEY, CDR2 SVGAGI, per germline. The CDR3 nucleotides are TGTGCCAGCAGTCCGAGCGGGTTCACCTACGAGCAGTACTTC. Its translation: CASSPSGFTYEQYF.

V and J are TRBV5-1 and TRBJ1-4; TRBD1 matches 7 bases. The ends lost 2 bases at V and 7 bases at J; junction bases unmatched: 17. The CDR3 spans 18 residues. The germline V gene encodes CDR1 SGHRS and CDR2 YFSETQ. CDR3 sequence reads: CASSLAPPGTAQSEKLFF. CDR3 coding DNA: TGCGCCAGCAGCTTAGCCCCACCCGGGACAGCCCAATCTGAAAAACTGTTTTTT.

The rearrangement uses TRBV3-1 (or the pseudogene TRBV3-2) and TRBJ2-2; TRBD2 agrees at 13 bases. Germline values: CDR1 LGHDT, CDR2 YNNKEL (reference sequence). This CDR3 region has 18 residues. Trimming removed 6 bases from V and 0 bases from J; junction bases left unmatched: 7. In DNA, the CDR3 is TGTGCCAGCAGAACCGGGACTAGCGGGAATTCGAACACCGGGGAGCTGTTTTTT. Protein product: CASRTGTSGNSNTGELFF.

The gene calls are TRBV27 and TRBJ2-7; 9 nucleotides match TRBD2. The CDR3 consists of 15 residues. V was pared by 6 bases and J by 4 bases, with 10 bases of the junction left unmatched. Germline V CDR1 and CDR2: MNHEY, SMNVEV (reference sequence). The CDR3: CASRPGTSWEYEQYF. DNA for the CDR3: TGTGCCAGCAGGCCTGGGACTAGCTGGGAGTACGAGCAGTACTTC.

This clone was seen just once. The chain couples TRBV4-3 to TRBJ2-5, with 10 bases identical to TRBD2. The CDR3 has 17 residues. V lost 1 base to trimming and J lost 2 bases; unmatched junction nucleotides: 7. The germline V gene encodes CDR1 LGHNA and CDR2 YSLEER. The DNA for the CDR3 is TGCGCCAGCAGCCAAGGGTGGCAAGCGGGAGGGCAAGAGACCCAGTACTTC. It codes for CASSQGWQAGGQETQYF.

This rearrangement joins TRBV28 to TRBJ2-5; 9 bases agree with TRBD2. CDR3 length: 17 amino acids. Germline loops: CDR1 MDHEN, CDR2 SYDVKM. V was pared by 7 bases and J by 0 bases, with 12 bases of the junction left unmatched. CDR3 loop: CASIDPGLAGNQETQYF. The CDR3 DNA reads as TGTGCCAGCATAGACCCGGGGCTAGCGGGGAACCAAGAGACCCAGTACTTC.